The rows below give T cell receptor beta chains drawn from one sample of a study of blood T cell repertoires in COVID-19. Only in-frame clones appear in the TCRdb table, and some are missing; sequencing was by immunoSEQ multiplex PCR. The repertoire includes 200,000 or so clones, about nine tenths of them detected once, and 7% to 8.5% sits in the top ten. The sample was PBMCs or T cells enriched from blood (not recorded which). The receptors here all came from a man aged 25-45 years in a cohort exposed to, infected with or recovered from COVID-19 (not recorded which). The CDR3 runs from the conserved cysteine through the conserved F or W. D genes are given only for firm matches. Rows give clone size only sometimes, using once, few, many, or a class for an expanded clone.

NA	TRBV2	NA	TRBJ1-2	CASSPQRQAGVGGYTF	TGTGCCAGCAGTCCCCAGCGACAGGCCGGAGTCGGTGGCTACACCTTC
NA	TRBV6-5	NA	TRBJ2-7	CASSFAGGQLSSEQYF	TGTGCCAGCAGTTTTGCCGGGGGACAGCTATCCTCCGAGCAGTACTTC
NA	TRBV14	NA	TRBJ2-5	CASSQRQPLQGETQYF	TGTGCCAGCAGCCAAAGACAGCCCCTTCAAGGAGAGACCCAGTACTTC
NA	TRBV27	TRBD1	TRBJ1-2	CASRITGGRGYTF	TGTGCCAGCAGAATAACAGGGGGCCGCGGCTACACCTTC
NA	TRBV27	TRBD2	TRBJ2-1	CAIGVRSGRASEQFF	TGTGCCATCGGCGTCCGTAGCGGGAGGGCTAGTGAGCAGTTCTTC
NA	TRBV27	NA	TRBJ2-3	CATYAIGVPDTQYF	TGTGCCACCTATGCAATCGGGGTCCCAGATACGCAGTATTTT
NA	TRBV7-2	NA	TRBJ1-1	CASSTQGGNTEAFF	TGTGCCAGCAGCACACAGGGCGGGAACACTGAAGCTTTCTTT
NA	TRBV5-1	NA	TRBJ1-1	CASSFRFQGSPNTEAFF	TGCGCCAGCAGCTTTAGGTTCCAGGGTTCCCCTAACACTGAAGCTTTCTTT
NA	TRBV20-1	TRBD2	TRBJ2-3	CSASSLVAGADTQYF	TGCAGTGCTAGTAGTTTGGTCGCGGGAGCTGATACGCAGTATTTT
NA	TRBV27	TRBD1	TRBJ1-4	CASSSFQGVTNEKLFF	TGTGCCAGCAGTTCGTTCCAGGGGGTGACTAATGAAAAACTGTTTTTT
NA	TRBV27	NA	TRBJ2-1	CASSTRNRASEGNEQFF	TGTGCCAGCAGTACGAGGAACCGGGCCTCCGAGGGAAATGAGCAGTTCTTC
once	TRBV5-1	TRBD1	TRBJ2-7	CASSLATGGPYEQYF	TGCGCCAGCAGCTTGGCTACAGGGGGCCCCTACGAGCAGTACTTC
NA	TRBV27	TRBD1	TRBJ1-2	CASRMTGHYGYTF	TGTGCCAGCAGGATGACAGGGCACTATGGCTACACCTTC
NA	TRBV19	NA	TRBJ1-1	CASSPQVNTEAFF	TGTGCCAGTAGCCCCCAGGTGAACACTGAAGCTTTCTTT
NA	TRBV9	NA	TRBJ2-5	CASSPGVGETQYF	TGTGCCAGCAGCCCGGGAGTCGGGGAGACCCAGTACTTC
NA	TRBV21-1	NA	TRBJ1-2	CASSEHGQGGPADYGYTF	TGTGCCAGCAGCGAACATGGGCAGGGGGGTCCCGCGGACTATGGCTACACCTTC
NA	TRBV5-6	NA	TRBJ2-7	CASSVRLSSSTSEQYF	TGTGCCAGCAGCGTCCGACTTTCTAGCAGTACGTCCGAGCAGTACTTC
few	TRBV6-5	NA	TRBJ1-2	CASRQRQHYGYTF	TGTGCCAGCAGACAAAGACAGCACTATGGCTACACCTTC
NA	TRBV25-1	TRBD2	TRBJ2-3	CASSEFAGATDTQYF	TGTGCCAGCAGTGAATTCGCGGGAGCCACAGATACGCAGTATTTT
once	TRBV5-7	TRBD1	TRBJ2-5	CASSLYPSHTGGLKTQYF	TGTGCCAGCAGCTTGTACCCCTCACACACAGGGGGCTTGAAGACCCAGTACTTC
once	TRBV5-5	NA	TRBJ2-1	CASSFQGTAYNEQFF	TGTGCCAGCAGCTTCCAGGGTACGGCCTACAATGAGCAGTTCTTC
NA	TRBV7-6	NA	TRBJ2-2	CASSPLRGTGELFF	TGTGCCAGCAGCCCCCTCAGGGGCACCGGGGAGCTGTTTTTT
NA	TRBV24-1	NA	TRBJ2-7	CATSDTGSEQYF	TGTGCCACCAGCGACACAGGGAGCGAGCAGTACTTC
NA	TRBV5-6	NA	TRBJ2-5	CASSSVLPGETQYF	TGTGCCAGCAGCTCGGTCCTCCCCGGGGAGACCCAGTACTTC
once	TRBV10-3	NA	TRBJ2-2	CAIRRKRQVDTGELFF	TGTGCCATCAGAAGGAAGCGGCAGGTCGACACCGGGGAGCTGTTTTTT
NA	TRBV3-1/TRBV3-2	NA	TRBJ1-5	CASSQDSVVQGTQPQHF	TGTGCCAGCAGCCAAGATTCGGTCGTTCAGGGGACTCAGCCCCAGCATTTT
NA	TRBV4-3	NA	TRBJ1-2	CASSQDLGDYGYTF	TGCGCCAGCAGCCAAGATTTAGGGGACTATGGCTACACCTTC
NA	TRBV7-2	NA	TRBJ1-3	CASSYRTLLSGNTIYF	TGTGCCAGCAGCTACCGGACACTGCTCTCTGGAAACACCATATATTTT
once	TRBV7-3	NA	TRBJ2-3	CASSLTGGNTQYF	TGTGCCAGCAGCTTAACGGGGGGAAATACGCAGTATTTT
NA	TRBV9	NA	TRBJ2-5	CASNVGQIEETQYF	TGTGCCAGCAACGTAGGGCAGATTGAAGAGACCCAGTACTTC
NA	TRBV7-2	TRBD1	TRBJ2-6	CASSLSQDRVGSGANVLTF	TGTGCCAGCAGCTTAAGTCAGGACAGGGTAGGCTCTGGGGCCAACGTCCTGACTTTC
NA	TRBV5-1	TRBD1	TRBJ1-1	CASSNRGLTEAFF	TGCGCCAGCAGCAACAGGGGGCTCACTGAAGCTTTCTTT
NA	TRBV2	NA	TRBJ1-4	CASSWTAALATNEKLFF	TGTGCCAGCAGTTGGACAGCAGCTCTTGCAACTAATGAAAAACTGTTTTTT
once	TRBV19	NA	TRBJ2-1	CASSIWPNEQFF	TGTGCCAGTAGTATATGGCCCAATGAGCAGTTCTTC
once	TRBV5-5	NA	TRBJ2-7	CASSPQGSYEQYF	TGTGCCAGCAGCCCACAGGGCTCCTACGAGCAGTACTTC
NA	TRBV27	NA	TRBJ2-1	CASSLERVPSYNEQFF	TGTGCCAGCAGTTTGGAGCGGGTCCCCTCCTACAATGAGCAGTTCTTC
NA	TRBV3-1/TRBV3-2	NA	TRBJ2-5	CASSQDPGVVQYF	TGTGCCAGCAGCCAAGATCCGGGGGTCGTCCAGTACTTC
NA	TRBV2	NA	TRBJ2-1	CASSVPGSPPSVVNEQFF	TGTGCCAGCAGTGTCCCCGGGAGTCCCCCGTCTGTAGTCAATGAGCAGTTCTTC
NA	TRBV7-6	TRBD2	TRBJ2-1	CASSLRGLGINEQFF	TGTGCCAGCAGCCTCAGAGGACTAGGGATCAATGAGCAGTTCTTC
few	TRBV9	NA	TRBJ1-2	CASSVDSLGGYTF	TGTGCCAGCAGCGTGGACAGTCTAGGGGGCTACACCTTC
NA	TRBV15	NA	TRBJ2-7	CATSRDRLALAGSYEQYF	TGTGCCACCAGCAGAGATCGGCTAGCGCTCGCAGGGTCCTACGAGCAGTACTTC
NA	TRBV5-6	TRBD2	TRBJ2-7	CASSFRLAGYGEQYF	TGTGCCAGCAGCTTTCGGCTAGCGGGATATGGCGAGCAGTACTTC
NA	TRBV27	NA	TRBJ1-2	CASSLSNSAGWYVGYTF	TGTGCCAGCAGTTTATCGAACTCGGCGGGTTGGTATGTTGGCTACACCTTC
NA	TRBV11-2	NA	TRBJ1-2	CASSLDRRGGRGGYTF	TGTGCCAGCAGCTTAGATCGGAGGGGGGGCAGAGGTGGCTACACCTTC
once	TRBV28	NA	TRBJ2-2	CASSFSGELFF	TGTGCCAGCAGTTTCTCCGGGGAGCTGTTTTTT
NA	TRBV4-2	NA	TRBJ2-7	CASSQEAASSYEQYF	TGTGCCAGCAGTCAAGAAGCGGCTAGCTCCTACGAGCAGTACTTC
NA	TRBV5-5	NA	TRBJ2-7	CASSLLGGTSSYEQYF	TGTGCCAGCAGCTTGTTAGGAGGGACCAGCTCCTACGAGCAGTACTTC
NA	TRBV7-6	TRBD2	TRBJ2-2	CASSPGSLAGGPSGELFF	TGTGCCAGCAGCCCCGGCTCGCTAGCGGGAGGCCCGTCCGGGGAGCTGTTTTTT
NA	TRBV9	NA	TRBJ2-3	CASSAPTDTQYF	TGTGCCAGCAGCGCTCCGACAGATACGCAGTATTTT
NA	TRBV7-8	NA	TRBJ2-1	CASSLAVLAGYNEQFF	TGTGCCAGCAGCTTAGCGGTACTAGCCGGCTACAATGAGCAGTTCTTC
few	TRBV18	TRBD1	TRBJ2-3	CASSLSSAGQGTDTQYF	TGTGCCAGCTCACTCTCCAGTGCAGGACAGGGGACAGATACGCAGTATTTT
once	TRBV9	TRBD2	TRBJ2-7	CASSVDGGSELEQYF	TGTGCCAGCAGCGTAGATGGCGGGAGCGAGCTCGAGCAGTACTTC
NA	TRBV5-3	TRBD1	TRBJ1-3	CARSLAPGQAGNTIYF	TGTGCCAGAAGCTTGGCCCCGGGACAGGCAGGAAACACCATATATTTT
once	TRBV13	TRBD2	TRBJ2-4	CASSLLAGGSKNIQYF	TGTGCCAGCAGCTTACTAGCGGGAGGTTCCAAAAACATTCAGTACTTC
NA	TRBV7-9	TRBD1	TRBJ1-4	CASSFSGTGDEKLFF	TGTGCCAGCAGCTTCTCCGGGACAGGGGATGAAAAACTGTTTTTT
NA	TRBV28	NA	TRBJ1-2	CASSLEVQGNYGYTF	TGTGCCAGCAGTTTAGAGGTACAGGGAAACTATGGCTACACCTTC
NA	TRBV24-1	NA	TRBJ1-1	CASAGYTEAFF	TGTGCGTCCGCGGGATACACTGAAGCTTTCTTT
NA	TRBV7-6	TRBD2	TRBJ2-1	CASSYSSGSVNEQFF	TGTGCCAGCAGCTATTCTAGCGGGAGTGTCAATGAGCAGTTCTTC
NA	TRBV4-1	TRBD2	TRBJ2-7	CASSQAGREGSYEQYF	TGCGCCAGCAGCCAAGCGGGGCGGGAGGGCTCCTACGAGCAGTACTTC
NA	TRBV20-1	NA	TRBJ1-2	CSAPKNGYTF	TGCAGTGCTCCAAAAAATGGCTACACCTTC